These 27 T cell receptor beta chains originate from one sample sequenced in a study of blood T cell repertoires in COVID-19. Clones were read by immunoSEQ multiplex PCR, and TCRdb kept only the in-frame ones, dropping some. There are under 250,000 clones in the sample; 65% to 90% occur only once, and approximately 10% lies in the top ten. The specimen sequenced was peripheral blood. These receptors were obtained from a man aged 45 to 65 with COVID-19, enrolled during active disease.

This rearrangement joins TRBV11-2 to TRBJ2-5, with TRBD1 identical over 7 bases. The germline CDR1 and CDR2 sequences are SGHAT and FQNNGV. V was pared by 4 bases and J by 3 bases, with 2 bases of the junction left unmatched. There are 13 residues in the CDR3. The CDR3 sequence: CASSYGQEETQYF. CDR3 bases: TGTGCCAGCAGCTACGGACAGGAAGAGACCCAGTACTTC.

The J gene is TRBJ2-3, the V gene TRBV19; D remains unclear. The CDR3 loop spans 14 amino acids. With 3 bases removed from V and 0 bases from J, the gap between germline ends came to 7 bases. In germline, CDR1 is LNHDA, CDR2 SQIVND (reference sequence). The CDR3 DNA reads TGTGCCAGTAGTATCCTTTTTAGCACAGATACGCAGTATTTT. Amino acid sequence: CASSILFSTDTQYF.

V usage is TRBV15 and J usage is TRBJ2-3; unclear D gene. There are 15 residues in the CDR3. Trimming stripped 1 base from V and 3 bases from J, with 11 bases between. The V gene's germline CDR1 is LNHNV and CDR2 YYDKDF (reference sequence). CDR3 in DNA: TGTGCCACCAGCAGAGTAAGGAGATGGACAGATACGCAGTATTTT. Translated: CATSRVRRWTDTQYF.

This chain connects TRBV10-3 to TRBJ1-4; D is unclear. Trimming left V 3 bases short and J 1 base short, with 6 bases between. The CDR3 spans 14 residues. Germline CDR1 reads ENHRY; CDR2 reads SYGVKD. The CDR3 region has the DNA TGTGCCATCAGTGACTCCGGAACTAATGAAAAACTGTTTTTT. Translating gives CAISDSGTNEKLFF.

This sequence joins TRBV6-1 and TRBJ2-2; 15 nucleotides agree with TRBD2. Unmatched junction bases numbered 4, after V lost 1 base and J lost 7 bases. The CDR3 totals 17 residues. Germline V gene lookup returns CDR1 MNHNS and CDR2 SASEGT. The CDR3 protein is CASSEGTSGRVVGELFF. The DNA for the CDR3 is TGTGCCAGCAGTGAAGGGACTAGCGGGAGGGTTGTCGGGGAGCTGTTTTTT.

CDR3: CASSSGPSYEQYF. The CDR3 DNA follows: TGTGCCAGCAGTTCAGGTCCATCCTACGAGCAGTACTTC. The rearrangement links TRBV6-5 to TRBJ2-7, with no clear D. Germline CDR1 and CDR2: MNHEY and SVGAGI. The CDR3 consists of 13 residues. With 4 bases removed from V and 1 base from J, the gap between germline ends came to 8 bases.

There are a few counts of this clone. J is TRBJ2-6 and V is TRBV3-1 (or the pseudogene TRBV3-2), with a tentative D call TRBD1 (7 bases). The CDR3 runs 18 residues. Trimming shortened V by 4 bases and J by 2 bases, and 18 bases separated the two germline ends. In germline, CDR1 is LGHDT, CDR2 YNNKEL (reference sequence). The CDR3 loop reads CASSPGSGGWTGANVLTF. CDR3 nucleotides: TGTGCCAGCAGCCCCGGGTCAGGGGGGTGGACTGGGGCCAACGTCCTGACTTTC.

J is TRBJ2-3 and V is TRBV3-1 (or the pseudogene TRBV3-2); TRBD2 matches 10 bases. This CDR3 has 17 amino acids. V shed 3 bases, J shed 5 bases, and the junction held 11 bases outside the gene matches. Germline CDR1 and CDR2: LGHDT and YNNKEL (reference sequence). The CDR3 coding sequence is TGTGCCAGCAGCCACCTCCTAGCGGGGGCCGGGGGAGATACGCAGTATTTT. Its translation is CASSHLLAGAGGDTQYF.

A single count supports this clone. The chain combines TRBV6-5 with TRBJ2-4; a weak D match, TRBD2 (5 bases). The V gene lost 2 bases and the J gene lost 0 bases, with 5 bases spanning the gap. The length of the CDR3 is 14 residues. The germline CDR1 and CDR2 sequences are MNHEY and SVGAGI. The CDR3 coding sequence is TGTGCCAGCAGTTACGGACTAGCCAAAAACATTCAGTACTTC. It is translated as CASSYGLAKNIQYF.

The chain is built from TRBV29-1 and TRBJ2-3, with 10 bases matching TRBD2. Looked up from germline, CDR1 is SQVTM and CDR2 is ANQGSEA. J gave up 3 bases and V 1 base, and 7 bases lay outside the gene matches. The CDR3 is 16 amino acids. The CDR3 nucleotides are TGCAGCGTTGAAGGGGTGCCTAGCGGGAGTACAGATACGCAGTATTTT. It translates to CSVEGVPSGSTDTQYF.

The CDR3 sequence: CASRQGFAQGVVGYTF. CDR3 sequence (DNA): TGTGCCAGCAGGCAGGGGTTCGCGCAGGGGGTAGTCGGCTACACCTTC. The chain recombines TRBV27 with TRBJ1-2, with 7 nucleotides matching TRBD1. Trimming at V came to 6 bases and at J to 8 bases, leaving 18 bases not matched to a gene. This CDR3 has 16 amino acids. Germline loops: CDR1 MNHEY, CDR2 SMNVEV (reference sequence).

The chain couples TRBV2 to TRBJ1-3; 7 nucleotides match TRBD1. There are 19 residues in the CDR3. Per germline, CDR1 SNHLY and CDR2 FYNNEI. V gave up 7 bases and J gave up 0 bases; unmatched junction bases: 18. CDR3: CASNWGQHPVFTSGNTIYF. The CDR3 coding sequence is TGTGCCAGCAATTGGGGACAGCACCCAGTGTTTACCTCTGGAAACACCATATATTTT. The whole variable domain, filled in from reference TRBV2 and TRBJ1-3, reads EPEVTQTPSHQVTQMGQEVILRCVPISNHLYFYWYRQILGQKVEFLVSFYNNEISEKSEIFDDQFSVERPDGSNFTLKIRSTKLEDSAMYFCASNWGQHPVFTSGNTIYFGEGSWLTVV.

The chain carries TRBV7-2 and TRBJ1-6; 8 nucleotides agree with TRBD1. Germline V gene sequence: CDR1 SGHTA, CDR2 FQGNSA. This CDR3 comprises 14 residues. The V gene end was trimmed by 5 bases and the J gene end by 11 bases; junction bases not matched to a gene: 8. CDR3 bases: TGTGCCAGCAGCCCCGGACAGGGCGGTCCACCCCTCCACTTT. Residues: CASSPGQGGPPLHF.

The rearrangement uses TRBV6-5 and TRBJ2-7; the D gene is possibly TRBD2 (5 bases). Trimming removed 2 bases at V and 5 bases at J, with 10 bases between. Germline V gives CDR1 MNHEY, CDR2 SVGAGI. CDR3 size: 13 residues. Here the CDR3 reads CASSYTEEDEQYF. DNA of the CDR3: TGTGCCAGCAGTTACACGGAGGAGGACGAGCAGTACTTC.

The chain carries TRBV29-1 and TRBJ1-2; TRBD1 agrees at 7 bases. Germline CDR1 is SQVTM and CDR2 is ANQGSEA. J was trimmed by 0 bases and V by 3 bases; bases with no gene match: 7. CDR3 size: 15 residues. The DNA of the CDR3 is TGCAGCGTTGAGGGGGGACAGATTACTAACTATGGCTACACCTTC. Encoded protein: CSVEGGQITNYGYTF.

A few counts support this clone. This rearrangement joins TRBV18 to TRBJ2-7, with D maybe TRBD1 (6 bases). The germline V gene encodes CDR1 KGHSH and CDR2 LQKENI. V was pared by 3 bases and J by 5 bases, with 17 bases between. The CDR3 runs to 15 residues. CDR3 sequence (DNA): TGTGCCAGCTCACCCCCCTCGACAGGTTTGCACGAGCAGTACTTC. Amino acids: CASSPPSTGLHEQYF.

The V and J genes are TRBV12-3 or TRBV12-4 and TRBJ2-3; 9 nucleotides line up with TRBD2. CDR3 size: 13 residues. After removal of 7 bases from V and 5 bases from J, the junction contained 4 bases not matched to a gene. The CDR3 coding sequence is TGTGCCAGCACCAATAGCGGGGGAGATACGCAGTATTTT. It is translated as CASTNSGGDTQYF.

This clone was observed a few times. V and J are TRBV2 and TRBJ1-4; tentative D call: TRBD1 (6 bases). The ends were cut back, 7 bases at V and 5 bases at J, with 11 bases in the middle. CDR1 is SNHLY and CDR2 is FYNNEI in the germline V gene. The CDR3 loop spans 13 amino acids. CDR3 nucleotide sequence: TGTGCCAGCAAAGGTGGGACAAATGAAAAACTGTTTTTT. It yields the protein CASKGGTNEKLFF.

This chain joins TRBV20-1 and TRBJ1-2; tentative D call: TRBD1 (5 bases). The germline V gene has CDR1 DFQATT and CDR2 SNEGSKA (reference sequence). The CDR3 length is 15 residues. Trimming stripped 3 bases from V and 4 bases from J, with 18 bases between. CDR3 sequence reads: CSASRAGLGFYGYTF. In DNA form, the CDR3 reads TGCAGTGCTAGTCGGGCAGGGTTGGGTTTCTATGGCTACACCTTC.

A single count supports this clone. The V gene is TRBV29-1, the J gene TRBJ1-2; D not resolved. With 3 bases removed from V and 2 bases from J, the gap between germline ends came to 7 bases. The germline V gene has CDR1 SQVTM and CDR2 ANQGSEA. The CDR3 is 12 amino acids. CDR3 in amino acids: CSVDSGNYGYTF. Written as DNA, the CDR3 is TGCAGCGTTGACAGCGGGAACTATGGCTACACCTTC.

The chain carries TRBV12-5 and TRBJ2-5; 7 bases line up with TRBD1. The V segment lost 6 bases and the J segment 6 bases; nucleotides outside the gene matches: 10. Germline V lookup: CDR1 LGHNT, CDR2 FRNRAP. The CDR3 is made up of 14 amino acids. In nucleotides, the CDR3 is TGTGCTAGTGGCCGAACAGGGGACGGGAAGACCCAGTACTTC. Its translation: CASGRTGDGKTQYF. The variable domain in full, completed from reference TRBV12-5 and TRBJ2-5, reads DARVTQTPRHKVTEMGQEVTMRCQPILGHNTVFWYRQTMMQGLELLAYFRNRAPLDDSGMPKDRFSAEMPDATLATLKIQPSEPRDSAVYFCASGRTGDGKTQYFGPGTRLLVL.

This clone showed up just once. The junction departs from germline at one end; a sequencing error may be responsible. The rearrangement uses TRBV12-3 or TRBV12-4 and TRBJ1-1, with D perhaps TRBD1 (5 bases). The CDR3 length is 11 residues. CDR3 coding DNA: TGTGCCAGCAGTCCCGGGACTGAGGCTTTCTTT. Translating gives CASSPGTEAFF.

The chain has TRBV27 and TRBJ2-2; no clear D gene. The CDR3 has 14 amino acids. Germline CDR1 reads MNHEY; CDR2 reads SMNVEV (reference sequence). Trimming pared 3 bases from V and 1 base from J, leaving 6 bases between. The CDR3 here is CASSFSLNTGELFF. CDR3 bases: TGTGCCAGCAGTTTTAGTCTGAACACCGGGGAGCTGTTTTTT.

The chain joins TRBV12-3 or TRBV12-4 to TRBJ1-2; maybe TRBD1 (6 bases). Deletions cut 5 bases from V and 7 bases from J, with 14 bases between. CDR3 size: 13 residues. The CDR3 nucleotides read TGTGCCAGCAGTCCTACAGGGCGGCCTGGCTACACCTTC. It encodes CASSPTGRPGYTF.

In its sample, this clone was seen once. The chain is built from TRBV7-7 and TRBJ2-5; 12 nucleotides align to TRBD2. The junction had 2 bases not matched to a gene; V was cut back by 1 base and J by 5 bases. The CDR3 is 15 amino acids. CDR1 and CDR2 (germline): SSHAT, FNYEAQ (reference sequence). This chain's CDR3 is CASSLGLAGAETQYF. The CDR3 bases are TGTGCCAGCAGCTTAGGACTAGCGGGGGCTGAGACCCAGTACTTC.

V usage is TRBV5-4 and J usage is TRBJ1-2, with TRBD1 as a possible D gene (5 bases). The CDR3 spans 14 residues. Trimming left V 4 bases short and J 2 bases short, with 12 bases between. Germline values: CDR1 SGHNT, CDR2 YYREEE (reference sequence). The CDR3 DNA reads as TGTGCCAGCAGCCATCCGACAGAGAACTATGGCTACACCTTC. Residues: CASSHPTENYGYTF.

CDR3 in DNA: TGTGCCAGCAGCGTAGTGGACATGTCCAATGAGCAGTTCTTC. This encodes CASSVVDMSNEQFF. J is TRBJ2-1 and V is TRBV9, with D possibly TRBD1 on 5 matching bases. Germline CDR1 SGDLS, CDR2 YYNGEE. The ends were cut back, 0 bases at V and 6 bases at J, with 10 bases in the middle. This CDR3 comprises 14 residues. Using reference TRBV9 and TRBJ2-1 for the parts outside the CDR3, the full variable domain is DSGVTQTPKHLITATGQRVTLRCSPRSGDLSVYWYQQSLDQGLQFLIQYYNGEERAKGNILERFSAQQFPDLHSELNLSSLELGDSALYFCASSVVDMSNEQFFGPGTRLTVL.